The 2 T cell receptor beta chains in this list originate from one sample, sequenced in a study of shared clonotypes between healthy human individuals. Assay: immunoSEQ multiplex PCR; the TCRdb copy retains only in-frame clones and omits some. This table has about 470,000 clones, roughly three quarters appearing once. Sequences were obtained from PBMCs. Source of these receptors: a woman aged 40 to 50 in good health. Some clones in this sample may be carry-over from other donors' samples.

The CDR3 bases are TGTGCCAGCAGTGCACGCTACAATGAGCAGTTCTTC. Its translation is CASSARYNEQFF. This chain links TRBV6-1 with TRBJ2-1; no firm D call. There are 12 residues in the CDR3. Germline V gene sequence: CDR1 MNHNS, CDR2 SASEGT. The germline V and J ends were trimmed by 4 bases and 3 bases, with 4 bases remaining between them.

The gene calls are TRBV5-1 and TRBJ2-5; 8 nucleotides match TRBD2. The CDR3 is made up of 16 amino acids. The germline gives CDR1 SGHRS, CDR2 YFSETQ. V dropped 1 base and J dropped 5; count of bases not matched to a gene: 10. CDR3 loop: CASSLMTAGAGETQYF. CDR3 in DNA: TGCGCCAGCAGCTTGATGACAGCGGGGGCGGGGGAGACCCAGTACTTC.